What follows are 32 T cell receptor beta chains derived from one specimen sequenced in a study of blood T cell repertoires in COVID-19. Assay used: immunoSEQ multiplex PCR; TCRdb lists only in-frame clones, some missing. Among 200,000 to 250,000 clones listed, roughly four fifths were seen once. Sequencing was done on a sample of peripheral blood. These receptors were collected from a woman aged 70 to 79 with COVID-19, enrolled during active disease.

The rearrangement links TRBV28 to TRBJ2-7; 12 nucleotides align to TRBD2. J lost 6 bases, V lost 5 bases, and 5 bases had no gene match. From germline, CDR1 is MDHEN and CDR2 SYDVKM. The CDR3 has 14 amino acids. Here the CDR3 reads CASSPSGRAPEQYF. CDR3 DNA: TGTGCCAGCAGTCCTAGCGGGAGGGCCCCCGAGCAGTACTTC.

The chain links TRBV25-1 to TRBJ2-7; 8 bases agree with TRBD2. The CDR3 is 14 amino acids. With V trimmed by 5 bases and J by 2 bases, 5 bases remained unmatched. The germline V gene encodes CDR1 MGHDK and CDR2 SYGVNS. CDR3 DNA sequence: TGTGCCAGCAGTCGTAGCGGGACGACCTACGAGCAGTACTTC. Protein product: CASSRSGTTYEQYF.

The chain couples TRBV5-1 to TRBJ1-1; D is undetermined. The CDR3 is made up of 13 amino acids. Germline-derived CDR1 and CDR2 are SGHRS and YFSETQ. The V end lost 0 bases, the J end lost 10 bases, and 13 bases lay between the germline ends. CDR3 sequence: CASSLEGSKSAFF. CDR3 nucleotide sequence: TGCGCCAGCAGCTTGGAAGGTAGCAAATCAGCTTTCTTT.

This clone is a singleton in its sample. The chain is built from TRBV4-1 and TRBJ1-5, with unresolved D. The CDR3 consists of 12 residues. Trimming shortened V by 3 bases and J by 5 bases, and 5 bases separated the two germline ends. The germline V gene has CDR1 MGHRA and CDR2 YSYEKL. CDR3 coding DNA: TGCGCCAGCAGCCATGGAGATCAGCCCCAGCATTTT. Translating gives CASSHGDQPQHF.

The DNA of the CDR3 is TGTGCCAGCAGCCCCTACTACGGCCAAGAGACCCAGTACTTC. Residues: CASSPYYGQETQYF. The chain recombines TRBV7-2 with TRBJ2-5; unclear D gene. This CDR3 comprises 14 residues. Between the trimmed V and J ends, which lost 5 bases and 1 base, there was a span of 11 bases. Germline V gives CDR1 SGHTA, CDR2 FQGNSA.

V is TRBV7-2 and J is TRBJ2-7; TRBD1 agrees at 7 bases. Germline loops: CDR1 SGHTA, CDR2 FQGNSA. The CDR3 has 15 amino acids. V was pared by 4 bases and J by 4 bases, with 10 bases of the junction left unmatched. The CDR3, as DNA: TGTGCCAGCAGCTCACAAACAGGGGCCCTGTACGAGCAGTACTTC. Its protein product is CASSSQTGALYEQYF.

This clone was recorded at least ten times. The chain employs TRBV19 and TRBJ2-7; D possibly corresponds to TRBD1 (6 bases). Germline CDR1 and CDR2: LNHDA and SQIVND (reference sequence). V lost 0 bases and J 1 base, leaving 10 bases between the germline ends. This CDR3 is 15 amino acids long. In DNA, the CDR3 is TGTGCCAGTAGTATAGATCGCAGGGGTTCCTACGAGCAGTACTTC. Protein product: CASSIDRRGSYEQYF.

The chain recombines TRBV19 with TRBJ2-1; 9 bases line up with TRBD2. The V gene end was trimmed by 5 bases and the J gene end by 4 bases; junction bases not matched to a gene: 12. The length of the CDR3 is 17 residues. The germline V gene has CDR1 LNHDA and CDR2 SQIVND (reference sequence). CDR3 DNA: TGTGCCAGTAGTCCCGTCTCAGGAGCGGGAGGATACAATGAGCAGTTCTTC. This gives the protein CASSPVSGAGGYNEQFF. Full variable domain (rest looked up from reference TRBV19 and TRBJ2-1): DGGITQSPKYLFRKEGQNVTLSCEQNLNHDAMYWYRQDPGQGLRLIYYSQIVNDFQKGDIAEGYSVSREKKESFPLTVTSAQKNPTAFYLCASSPVSGAGGYNEQFFGPGTRLTVL.

This clone is a singleton in its sample. The chain joins TRBV5-1 to TRBJ1-3; maybe TRBD1 (6 bases). The germline V gene has CDR1 SGHRS and CDR2 YFSETQ. The V and J ends lost 0 bases and 2 bases respectively, with 9 bases between them. This CDR3 spans 15 amino acids. Here the CDR3 reads CASSLEGDPGNTIYF. The CDR3 nucleotides read TGCGCCAGCAGCTTGGAGGGGGACCCTGGAAACACCATATATTTT.

The chain couples TRBV30 to TRBJ2-1; 8 nucleotides align to TRBD2. The CDR3 extends over 13 amino acids. J was trimmed by 15 bases and V by 1 base; bases with no gene match: 11. In germline, CDR1 is GTSNPN, CDR2 SVGIG (reference sequence). The CDR3 spells CAWSAIGTRVPFF. CDR3 nucleotides: TGTGCCTGGAGTGCAATCGGGACTAGGGTCCCGTTCTTC.

This clone showed up just once. V is TRBV7-3 and J is TRBJ2-1; D possibly corresponds to TRBD2 (6 bases). V was pared by 2 bases and J by 0 bases, with 8 bases between. CDR1 SGHTA and CDR2 FQGTGA come from the germline V gene. CDR3 length: 15 amino acids. CDR3 DNA sequence: TGTGCCAGCAGCTTACTAGCGAGCTCCTACAATGAGCAGTTCTTC. Amino acids: CASSLLASSYNEQFF.

The chain is built from TRBV10-2 and TRBJ1-6, with D uncertain. Trimming left V 9 bases short and J 5 bases short, with 11 bases between. The CDR3 has 13 residues. CDR1 and CDR2 from the germline V gene are WSHSY and SAAADI. CDR3 nucleotides: TGCGCCAGTGCCAGTAATAATAATTCACCCCTCCACTTT. Its translation is CASASNNNSPLHF.

V usage is TRBV6-5 and J usage is TRBJ1-2; TRBD1 matches 7 bases. CDR1 and CDR2 from the germline V gene are MNHEY and SVGAGI. With 10 bases clipped from V and 8 bases from J, the junction kept 13 bases outside the gene matches. The CDR3 has 13 amino acids. The CDR3 DNA is TGTGCCACCCGGACAGGCCGGCCAGGAGGCTACACCTTC. Its translation is CATRTGRPGGYTF.

The chain couples TRBV5-4 to TRBJ2-7, with TRBD2 identical over 13 bases. V lost 2 bases to trimming and J lost 2 bases; unmatched junction nucleotides: 4. CDR3 length: 16 amino acids. The V gene's germline CDR1 is SGHNT and CDR2 YYREEE (reference sequence). CDR3 DNA sequence: TGTGCCAGCAGCTTAGGGACTAGCGGGAATGCCTACGAGCAGTACTTC. Translated, it gives CASSLGTSGNAYEQYF.

The CDR3 here is CASSTTDRLNQPQHF. As DNA, the CDR3 is TGTGCCAGCAGCACCACCGACAGACTCAATCAGCCCCAGCATTTT. The chain couples TRBV21-1 to TRBJ1-5; the DNA was not used to check the table's D call, TRBD1. TRBV21-1 corresponds to a pseudogene. The CDR3 runs 15 residues.

The chain combines TRBV7-8 with TRBJ1-2; possible D gene TRBD1, 6 bases. Trimming pared 1 base from V and 4 bases from J, leaving 16 bases between. CDR1 and CDR2 (germline): SGHVS, FQNEAQ. The CDR3 extends over 16 amino acids. CDR3 amino acids: CASSLEDSGFPYGYTF. The CDR3 DNA is TGTGCCAGCAGCTTAGAGGACAGCGGATTCCCCTATGGCTACACCTTC.

Here the CDR3 DNA reads TGTGCCAGCAGTTTGAGAGGGGGCCAGCCCCAGCATTTT. Translation gives CASSLRGGQPQHF. V and J are TRBV28 and TRBJ1-5; TRBD1 matches 7 bases. The junction had 3 bases not matched to a gene; V was cut back by 3 bases and J by 7 bases. The CDR3 totals 13 residues. In germline, CDR1 is MDHEN, CDR2 SYDVKM. The entire variable domain, with the rest obtained from reference TRBV28 and TRBJ1-5, is as follows: DVKVTQSSRYLVKRTGEKVFLECVQDMDHENMFWYRQDPGLGLRLIYFSYDVKMKEKGDIPEGYSVSREKKERFSLILESASTNQTSMYLCASSLRGGQPQHFGDGTRLSIL.

The chain is built from TRBV24-1 and TRBJ2-3; 8 positions agree with TRBD1. J was trimmed by 5 bases and V by 0 bases; bases with no gene match: 9. Germline V gene data show CDR1 as KGHDR and CDR2 as SFDVKD. CDR3 length: 17 residues. CDR3 in amino acids: CATSDLGQGPKEDTQYF. The CDR3 DNA reads as TGTGCCACCAGTGATTTGGGACAGGGCCCTAAAGAAGATACGCAGTATTTT.

This chain uses TRBV2 with TRBJ2-7, with 9 bases lining up with TRBD2. The CDR3 loop spans 13 amino acids. Trimming at V came to 4 bases and at J to 6 bases, leaving 4 bases not matched to a gene. Germline V gives CDR1 SNHLY, CDR2 FYNNEI. For the CDR3, the DNA is TGTGCCAGCAGTGTAGGGACTAGCAGCGAGCAGTACTTC. This codes for CASSVGTSSEQYF.

The chain links TRBV29-1 to TRBJ2-7, with 7 bases identical to TRBD1. In germline, CDR1 is SQVTM, CDR2 ANQGSEA. The CDR3 loop spans 13 amino acids. The trim removed 7 bases at V and 6 bases at J, leaving 12 bases unmatched. The CDR3 reads CSGLDRDLGEQYF. The CDR3 bases are TGCAGCGGCCTAGACAGGGACCTTGGCGAGCAGTACTTC.

The V and J genes are TRBV4-3 and TRBJ1-3; no definite D call. From germline, CDR1 is LGHNA and CDR2 YSLEER. Trimming took 1 base from V and 0 from J, leaving 7 bases between them. This CDR3 comprises 15 residues. CDR3 DNA: TGCGCCAGCAGCCAAGCCTGGAGCTCTGGAAACACCATATATTTT. Protein: CASSQAWSSGNTIYF.

The V call is TRBV3-1 (or the pseudogene TRBV3-2), the J call TRBJ2-7; maybe TRBD2 (5 bases). The CDR3 totals 16 residues. Trimming shortened V by 2 bases and J by 2 bases, and 16 bases separated the two germline ends. Germline V gene sequence: CDR1 LGHDT, CDR2 YNNKEL (reference sequence). CDR3 nucleotide sequence: TGTGCCAGCAGCCAACTAGCAGCTCTTGAGGCCTACGAGCAGTACTTC. Its translation is CASSQLAALEAYEQYF.

V and J are TRBV7-9 and TRBJ1-4; possibly TRBD1 for D (5 bases). V was pared by 5 bases and J by 8 bases, with 12 bases between. The CDR3 loop spans 13 amino acids. CDR1 and CDR2 (germline): SEHNR, FQNEAQ (reference sequence). The CDR3 bases are TGTGCCAGCAGCAGAGACAGAGGCGAAAAACTGTTTTTT. It translates to CASSRDRGEKLFF.

The chain is built from TRBV7-2 and TRBJ2-1; 10 positions match TRBD2. Trimming removed 7 bases from V and 4 bases from J; junction bases left unmatched: 4. The CDR3 spans 14 residues. CDR1 and CDR2 from the germline V gene are SGHTA and FQGNSA. The CDR3 is CASTVAGGYNEQFF. Here the CDR3 DNA reads TGTGCCAGCACCGTAGCGGGAGGTTACAATGAGCAGTTCTTC.

V is TRBV28 and J is TRBJ1-5; D might be TRBD1 (6 bases). Germline-derived CDR1 and CDR2 are MDHEN and SYDVKM. The CDR3 extends over 14 amino acids. The ends were cut back, 4 bases at V and 6 bases at J, with 13 bases in the middle. CDR3 nucleotides: TGTGCCAGCAGTTGGGCGGCAGGGGTTCAGCCCCAGCATTTT. Translated: CASSWAAGVQPQHF.

V usage is TRBV28 and J usage is TRBJ2-5; the match to TRBD1 covers 11 bases. The germline V gene has CDR1 MDHEN and CDR2 SYDVKM. The CDR3 runs to 15 residues. The V gene end was trimmed by 5 bases and the J gene end by 5 bases; junction bases not matched to a gene: 7. The CDR3 DNA reads TGTGCCAGCAGTGGAGGGGACAGGGGGAGTGAGACCCAGTACTTC. Its translation is CASSGGDRGSETQYF.

This sequence joins TRBV6-2 or TRBV6-3 and TRBJ2-7; tentatively, D is TRBD2 (5 bases). Trimming shortened V by 5 bases and J by 3 bases, and 20 bases separated the two germline ends. CDR3 length: 16 amino acids. CDR1 is MNHEY and CDR2 is SVGEGT in the germline V gene. The CDR3 DNA is TGTGCCAGCAGTGCGAACGCGATCGGAGGTTTCTACGAGCAGTACTTC. As protein: CASSANAIGGFYEQYF.

The genes are TRBV18 and TRBJ1-5, with D unclear. The CDR3 runs 14 residues. With 3 bases removed from V and 9 bases from J, the gap between germline ends came to 15 bases. Germline V lookup: CDR1 KGHSH, CDR2 LQKENI. The CDR3 sequence: CASSPGREGRPQHF. The CDR3 coding sequence is TGTGCCAGCTCACCCGGGAGGGAAGGGCGGCCCCAGCATTTT.

The chain employs TRBV21-1 and TRBJ2-1; the D call TRBD2 from the table was never checked on the DNA. TRBV21-1 has pseudogene status. This CDR3 has 14 residues. The CDR3 protein is CASTYQGGTLNMIF. CDR3 DNA: TGTGCCAGCACCTATCAGGGAGGGACGCTGAATATGATCTTC.

In its sample, this clone was seen a few times. The V and J genes are TRBV30 and TRBJ1-5, with D maybe TRBD1 (6 bases). The CDR3 consists of 14 residues. Germline V gene data show CDR1 as GTSNPN and CDR2 as SVGIG (reference sequence). With 2 bases removed from V and 2 bases from J, the gap between germline ends came to 10 bases. The CDR3 sequence: CAWSRKGGNQPQHF. The CDR3 DNA follows: TGTGCCTGGAGTCGGAAGGGGGGCAATCAGCCCCAGCATTTT. Variable domain in full (rest from reference TRBV30 and TRBJ1-5): SQTIHQWPATLVQPVGSPLSLECTVEGTSNPNLYWYRQAAGRGLQLLFYSVGIGQISSEVPQNLSASRPQDRQFILSSKKLLLSDSGFYLCAWSRKGGNQPQHFGDGTRLSIL.

The chain is built from TRBV19 and TRBJ1-2; 7 nucleotides agree with TRBD1. There are 15 residues in the CDR3. In germline, CDR1 is LNHDA, CDR2 SQIVND (reference sequence). V lost 5 bases to trimming and J lost 4 bases; unmatched junction nucleotides: 10. CDR3 residues: CASSPGGGRGYGYTF. Written as DNA, the CDR3 is TGTGCCAGTAGTCCCGGAGGGGGCCGAGGCTATGGCTACACCTTC.

The chain recombines TRBV27 with TRBJ1-1, with D possibly being TRBD1 (5 bases). CDR3 length: 13 amino acids. Germline CDR1 is MNHEY and CDR2 is SMNVEV (reference sequence). Deletions cut 2 bases from V and 10 bases from J, with 14 bases between. In DNA form, the CDR3 reads TGTGCCAGCAGTTTAACCAGACAGTCTGCAGCTTTCTTT. It encodes CASSLTRQSAAFF.